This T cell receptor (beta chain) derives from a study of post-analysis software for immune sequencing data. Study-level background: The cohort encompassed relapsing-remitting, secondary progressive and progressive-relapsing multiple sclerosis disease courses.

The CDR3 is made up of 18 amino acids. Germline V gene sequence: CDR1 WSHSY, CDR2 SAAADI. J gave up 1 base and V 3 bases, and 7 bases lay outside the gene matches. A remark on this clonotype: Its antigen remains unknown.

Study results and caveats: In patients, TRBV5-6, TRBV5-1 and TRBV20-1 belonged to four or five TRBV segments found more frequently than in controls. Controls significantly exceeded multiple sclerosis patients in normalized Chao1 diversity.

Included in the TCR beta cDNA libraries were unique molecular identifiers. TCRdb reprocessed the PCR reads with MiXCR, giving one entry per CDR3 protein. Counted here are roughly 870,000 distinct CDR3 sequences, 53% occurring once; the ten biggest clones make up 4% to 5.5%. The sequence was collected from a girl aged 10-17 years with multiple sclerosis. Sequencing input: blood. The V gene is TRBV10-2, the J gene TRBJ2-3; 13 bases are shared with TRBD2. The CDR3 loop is CASSDSRLAGGRTDTQYF. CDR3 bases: TGCGCCAGCAGTGATTCGAGACTAGCGGGGGGTCGCACAGATACGCAGTATTTT.